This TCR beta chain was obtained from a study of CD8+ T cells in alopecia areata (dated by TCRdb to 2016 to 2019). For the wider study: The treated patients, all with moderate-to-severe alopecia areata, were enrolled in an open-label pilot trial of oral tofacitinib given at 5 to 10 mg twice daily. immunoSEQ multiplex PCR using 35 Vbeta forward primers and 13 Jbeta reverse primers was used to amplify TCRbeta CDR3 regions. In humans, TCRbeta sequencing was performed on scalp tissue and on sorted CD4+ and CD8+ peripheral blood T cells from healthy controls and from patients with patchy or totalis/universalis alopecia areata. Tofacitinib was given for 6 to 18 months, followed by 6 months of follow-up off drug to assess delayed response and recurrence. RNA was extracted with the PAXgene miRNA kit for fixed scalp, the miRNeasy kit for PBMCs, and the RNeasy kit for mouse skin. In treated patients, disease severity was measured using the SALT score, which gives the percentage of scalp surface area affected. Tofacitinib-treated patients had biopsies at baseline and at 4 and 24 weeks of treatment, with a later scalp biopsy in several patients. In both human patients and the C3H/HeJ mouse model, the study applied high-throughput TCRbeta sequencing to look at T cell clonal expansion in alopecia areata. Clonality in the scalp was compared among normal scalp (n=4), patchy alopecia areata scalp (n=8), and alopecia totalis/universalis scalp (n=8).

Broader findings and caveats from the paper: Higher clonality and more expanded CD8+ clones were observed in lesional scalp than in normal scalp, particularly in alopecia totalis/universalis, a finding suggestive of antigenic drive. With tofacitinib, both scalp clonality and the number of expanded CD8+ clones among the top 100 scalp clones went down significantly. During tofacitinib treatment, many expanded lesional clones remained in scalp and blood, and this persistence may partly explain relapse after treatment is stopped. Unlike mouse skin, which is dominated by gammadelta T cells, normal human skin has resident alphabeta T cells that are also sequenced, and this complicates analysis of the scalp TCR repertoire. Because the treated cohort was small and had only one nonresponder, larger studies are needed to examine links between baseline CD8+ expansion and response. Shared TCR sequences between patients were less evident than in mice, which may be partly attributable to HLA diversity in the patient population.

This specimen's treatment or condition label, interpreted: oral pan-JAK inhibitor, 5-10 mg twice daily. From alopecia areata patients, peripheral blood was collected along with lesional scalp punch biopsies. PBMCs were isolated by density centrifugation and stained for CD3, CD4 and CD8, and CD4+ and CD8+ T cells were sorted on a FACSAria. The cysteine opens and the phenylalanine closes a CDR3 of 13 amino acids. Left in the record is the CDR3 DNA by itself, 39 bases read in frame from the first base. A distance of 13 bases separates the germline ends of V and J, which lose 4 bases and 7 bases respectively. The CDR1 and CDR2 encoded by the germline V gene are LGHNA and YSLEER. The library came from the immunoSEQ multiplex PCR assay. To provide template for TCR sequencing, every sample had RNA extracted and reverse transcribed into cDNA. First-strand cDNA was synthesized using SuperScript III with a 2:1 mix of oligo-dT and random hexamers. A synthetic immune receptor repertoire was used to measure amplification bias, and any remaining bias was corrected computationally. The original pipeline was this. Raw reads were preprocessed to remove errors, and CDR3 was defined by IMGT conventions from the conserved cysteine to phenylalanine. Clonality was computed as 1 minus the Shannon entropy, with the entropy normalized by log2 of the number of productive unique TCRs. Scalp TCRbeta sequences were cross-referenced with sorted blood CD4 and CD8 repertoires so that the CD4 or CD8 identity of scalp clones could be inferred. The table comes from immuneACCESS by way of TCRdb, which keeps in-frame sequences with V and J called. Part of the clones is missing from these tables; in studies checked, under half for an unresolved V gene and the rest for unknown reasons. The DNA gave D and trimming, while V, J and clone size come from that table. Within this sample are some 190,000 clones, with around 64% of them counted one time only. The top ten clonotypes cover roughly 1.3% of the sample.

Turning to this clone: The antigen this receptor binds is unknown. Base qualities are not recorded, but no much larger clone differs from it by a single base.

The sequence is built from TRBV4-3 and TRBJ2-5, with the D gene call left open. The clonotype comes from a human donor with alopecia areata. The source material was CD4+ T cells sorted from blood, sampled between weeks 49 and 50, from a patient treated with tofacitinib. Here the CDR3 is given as CASSLDITGTQYF. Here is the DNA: TGCGCCAGCAGCCTCGACATAACTGGGACCCAGTACTTC.